The T cell receptor (beta chain) described here comes from a study of T cells after yellow fever vaccination. In the study overall: Fractions low in cell number were prepared with SMART-Seq v4 Ultra Low Input. The study, taken as a whole, reports: Abundant contaminating clonotypes from the bulk population could appear in FACS-sorted repertoires.

This clonotype was recorded many times. Its matching antigen is unknown. The TCR cDNA carried a universal primer site and UMIs from 5'RACE template switching. TCRdb fed the 5' RACE reads into MiXCR, producing one record per CDR3 protein. Among tens of thousands of distinct CDR3 sequences listed, 7.7% were seen once. The CDR3 covers 14 residues. The germline V and J ends were trimmed by 3 bases and 4 bases, with 13 bases remaining between them. Germline V CDR1 and CDR2: SQVTM, ANQGSEA. This sequence was found in a man aged 25-45 years who received the YFV17D yellow fever vaccine. The V call is TRBV29-1, the J call TRBJ2-1; D may be TRBD1 (6 bases). This specimen consisted of CD8+ T cells sorted from PBMCs, obtained on the day of the yellow fever booster vaccination. CDR3 sequence reads: CSVDRDNGYNEQFF. As DNA, the CDR3 is TGCAGCGTTGACCGGGACAATGGTTACAATGAGCAGTTCTTC.